This T cell receptor (beta chain) was captured by sequencing in a study of shared clonotypes between healthy human individuals. Assay used: immunoSEQ multiplex PCR; TCRdb lists only in-frame clones, some missing. The sample contains about 2.1 million clones, around 95% of which appear only once. Per germline, CDR1 SEHNR and CDR2 FQNEAQ (reference sequence). The CDR3 contains 15 residues. Trimming shortened V by 2 bases and J by 0 bases, and 7 bases separated the two germline ends. Study observations and caveats: The four-donor shared clonotypes exceeded non-shared clonotypes in generation probability, with non-shared ones scoring lower.

Naive CD8 populations comprised CD45RO-negative cells positively selected for CCR7, excluding terminally differentiated effector memory CD45RA+ cells. To note about this clone: Its matching antigen is unknown.

The chain combines TRBV7-9 with TRBJ1-4; D remains ambiguous. The source material was naive CD8+ T cells from PBMCs. The sequence was collected from a man aged 18 to 29 in good health. Some clones in this sample may be carry-over from other donors' samples. The CDR3 sequence: CASSLLAATNEKLFF. Here the CDR3 DNA reads TGTGCCAGCAGCTTATTGGCAGCAACTAATGAAAAACTGTTTTTT.